This T cell receptor beta chain originates from a study of blood T cell repertoires in COVID-19. This clone was observed a few times. Using immunoSEQ multiplex PCR, the repertoire was profiled, and TCRdb retains in-frame clones only, with some absent. The data contain around 300,000 clones, 89% of them singletons. Everyone who took part was roughly 18 to 90 years old, and they came from about 25 US areas. V lost 4 bases to trimming and J lost 5 bases, with 15 bases between them. The CDR3 is made up of 14 amino acids. From germline, CDR1 is SGHRS and CDR2 YFSETQ. The rearrangement uses TRBV5-1 and TRBJ2-5; D perhaps matches TRBD1 (5 bases). The sample comprised PBMCs or T cells enriched from blood (not recorded which). The sequence came from a woman in her thirties or forties who had recovered from COVID-19. This CDR3 is CASSPNPGSETQYF. CDR3 sequence (DNA): TGCGCCAGCAGCCCCAACCCAGGGTCGGAGACCCAGTACTTC.